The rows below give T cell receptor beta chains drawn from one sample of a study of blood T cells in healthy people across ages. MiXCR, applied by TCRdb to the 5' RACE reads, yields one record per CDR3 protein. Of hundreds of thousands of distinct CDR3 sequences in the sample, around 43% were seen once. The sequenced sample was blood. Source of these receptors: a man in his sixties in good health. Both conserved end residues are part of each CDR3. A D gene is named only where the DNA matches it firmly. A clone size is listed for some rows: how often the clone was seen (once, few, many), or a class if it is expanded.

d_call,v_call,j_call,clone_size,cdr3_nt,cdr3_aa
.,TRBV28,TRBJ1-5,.,TGTGCCAGCAGTTTCGCGGGTCAGCCCCAGCATTTT,CASSFAGQPQHF
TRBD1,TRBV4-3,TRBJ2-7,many,TGCGCCAGCAGCCAAGGGTTTCAGGGGGACCCCTACGAGCAGTACTTC,CASSQGFQGDPYEQYF
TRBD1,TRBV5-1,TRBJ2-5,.,TGCGCCAGCAGCAAAGGGACAGGGGGGTTGGAGACCCAGTACTTC,CASSKGTGGLETQYF
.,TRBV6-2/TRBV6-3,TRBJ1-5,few,TGTGCCAGCAGTTACCTACAGGACAGCAATCAGCCCCAGCATTTT,CASSYLQDSNQPQHF
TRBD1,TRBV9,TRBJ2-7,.,TGTGCCAGCAGCGTAGGAGTAGGGGGCAGTTACGAGCAGTACTTC,CASSVGVGGSYEQYF
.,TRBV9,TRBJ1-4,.,TGTGCCAGCAGCGTAGCTGGGATCAAGGGCGGTAATGAAAAACTGTTTTTT,CASSVAGIKGGNEKLFF
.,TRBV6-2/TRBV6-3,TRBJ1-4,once,TGTGCCAGCAGTTACTCGACTACAACTAATGAAAAACTGTTTTTT,CASSYSTTTNEKLFF
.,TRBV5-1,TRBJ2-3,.,TGCGCCAGCAGTAGAATTCGGACAGATACGCAGTATTTT,CASSRIRTDTQYF
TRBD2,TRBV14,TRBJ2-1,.,TGTGCCAGCAGCCGTACTAGCGGGAATAACAATGAGCAGTTCTTC,CASSRTSGNNNEQFF
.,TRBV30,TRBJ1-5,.,TGTGCCTGGAGTGGGACTAGCAATCAGCCCCAGCATTTT,CAWSGTSNQPQHF
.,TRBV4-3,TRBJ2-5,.,TGCGCCAGCAGCCAAGATAGGGGACCAGAGACCCAGTACTTC,CASSQDRGPETQYF
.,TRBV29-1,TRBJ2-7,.,TGCAGCGTTGTCGGTAGGGGACACTCCTACGAGCAGTACTTC,CSVVGRGHSYEQYF
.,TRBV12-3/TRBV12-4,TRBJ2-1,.,TGTGCCAGCAGTTTAAAGGGGTTCAATGAGCAGTTCTTC,CASSLKGFNEQFF
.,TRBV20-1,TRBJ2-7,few,TGCAGTGCTGTACCGCAGCTCGGGCAGTACTTC,CSAVPQLGQYF
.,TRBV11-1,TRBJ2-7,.,TGTGCCAGCCTGGCGCGCTACGAGCAGTACTTC,CASLARYEQYF
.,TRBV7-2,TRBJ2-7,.,TGTGCCAGCAGCCCCGAGTTTGTGACCTACGAGCAGTACTTC,CASSPEFVTYEQYF
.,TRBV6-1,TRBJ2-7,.,TGTGCCAGCACCCCAATAGCCTCCTACGAGCAGTACTTC,CASTPIASYEQYF
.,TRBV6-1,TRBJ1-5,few,TGTGCCAGCAGTGAACTGGTCAGTTACCAGCCCCAGCATTTT,CASSELVSYQPQHF
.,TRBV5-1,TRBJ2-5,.,TGCGCCAGCAGCTTGTGGGGGGATGCTCAAGAGACCCAGTACTTC,CASSLWGDAQETQYF
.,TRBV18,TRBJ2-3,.,TGTGCCAGCTCACCACCTAGTATTACCTTCGAGCAGTATTTT,CASSPPSITFEQYF
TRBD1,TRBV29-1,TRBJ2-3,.,TGCAGCGTTGCGGACAGGGGAAGCACAGATACGCAGTATTTT,CSVADRGSTDTQYF